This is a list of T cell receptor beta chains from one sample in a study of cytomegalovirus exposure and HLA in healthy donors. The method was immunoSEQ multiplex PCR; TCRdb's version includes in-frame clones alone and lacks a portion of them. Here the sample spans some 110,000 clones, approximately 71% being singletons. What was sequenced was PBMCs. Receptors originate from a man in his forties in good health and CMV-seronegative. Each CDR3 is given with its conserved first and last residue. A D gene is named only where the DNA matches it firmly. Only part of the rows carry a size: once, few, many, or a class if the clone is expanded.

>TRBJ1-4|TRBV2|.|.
TGTGCCAGCAGTGCGCTCCAAACACCTAATGAAAAACTGTTTTTT
CASSALQTPNEKLFF
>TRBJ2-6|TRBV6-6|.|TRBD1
TGTGCCAGTGCCACAGGGGTTAAGGGGGCCAACGTCCTGACTTTC
CASATGVKGANVLTF
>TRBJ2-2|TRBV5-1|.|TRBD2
TGCGCCAGCAGCTTCGGGGGGGACGGGGAGCTGTTTTTT
CASSFGGDGELFF
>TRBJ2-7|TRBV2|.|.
TGTGCCAGCAGTCAGGGGTTAGTTATCTACGAGCAGTACTTC
CASSQGLVIYEQYF
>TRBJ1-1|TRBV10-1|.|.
TGCGCCAGCAGTGAATACAGGGAGAACACTGAAGCTTTCTTT
CASSEYRENTEAFF
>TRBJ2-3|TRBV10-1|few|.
TGCGCCAGCAGCGGGGTTAGCACAGATACGCAGTATTTT
CASSGVSTDTQYF
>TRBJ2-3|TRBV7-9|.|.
TGTGCCAGCAGCCGTAGCGGAGTCGATACGCAGTATTTT
CASSRSGVDTQYF
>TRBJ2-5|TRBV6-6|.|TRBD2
TGTGCCAGCAGCATACCGGCTAGCGGACAAGAGACCCAGTACTTC
CASSIPASGQETQYF
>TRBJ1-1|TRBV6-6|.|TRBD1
TGTGCCATAACGCCCGGGACAGGGAGAACTGAAGCTTTCTTT
CAITPGTGRTEAFF
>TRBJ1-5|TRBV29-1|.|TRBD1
TGCAGCGTGAGGACAGGGGCGAATCAGCCCCAGCATTTT
CSVRTGANQPQHF
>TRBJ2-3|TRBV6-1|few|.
TGTGCCAGCAGTGAAACCTGGGCGGGCCCCACAGATACGCAGTATTTT
CASSETWAGPTDTQYF
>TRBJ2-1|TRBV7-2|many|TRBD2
TGTGCCAGCAGCTTAGTTATCGGGGGGGCCTACAATGAGCAGTTCTTC
CASSLVIGGAYNEQFF
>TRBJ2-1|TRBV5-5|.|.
TGTGCCAGCAGCTTGGATGGAGAAGTGACCTACAATGAGCAGTTCTTC
CASSLDGEVTYNEQFF
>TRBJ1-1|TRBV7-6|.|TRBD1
TGTGCCAGCAGCTCGACAGGGATGAACACTGAAGCTTTCTTT
CASSSTGMNTEAFF
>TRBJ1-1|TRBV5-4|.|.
TGTGCCAGCAGCTTGGTTACGGGGAGTACCACTGAAGCTTTCTTT
CASSLVTGSTTEAFF
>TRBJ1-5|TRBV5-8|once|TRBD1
TGTGCCAGCACCCCCATTGGGACAGGGTTTAATCAGCCCCAGCATTTT
CASTPIGTGFNQPQHF
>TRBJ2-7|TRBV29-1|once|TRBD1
TGCAGCGTCCGGACAGGGCAACCTCCCCCCTACGAGCAGTACTTC
CSVRTGQPPPYEQYF
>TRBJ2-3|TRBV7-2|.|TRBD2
TGTGCCAGCAGCTTAGGTGCTAGCGGGGGCACAGATACGCAGTATTTT
CASSLGASGGTDTQYF
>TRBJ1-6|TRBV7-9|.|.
TGTGCCAGCAGAGAACGGGGGGGTGATAATTCACCCCTCCACTTT
CASRERGGDNSPLHF
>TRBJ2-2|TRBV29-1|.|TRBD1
TGCAGCGTTGGGGGACAGCCAGGCGGGGAGCTGTTTTTT
CSVGGQPGGELFF
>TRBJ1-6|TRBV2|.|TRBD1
TGTGCCAGCAGTTTCCGGACAGGGGCCGATAATTCACCCCTCCACTTT
CASSFRTGADNSPLHF
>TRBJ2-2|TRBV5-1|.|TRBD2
TGCGCCAGCAGCCCGACTAGCGGGGGTTCCACCGGGGAGCTGTTTTTT
CASSPTSGGSTGELFF
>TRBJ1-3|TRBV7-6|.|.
TGTGCCAGCAGCTTAGCGGGAGGCACCATATATTTT
CASSLAGGTIYF
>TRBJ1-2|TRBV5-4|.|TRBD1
TGTGCCAGCAGCTCGGAAAGACCCGGACAGGGGGCTACTCGAGGCTACACCTTC
CASSSERPGQGATRGYTF
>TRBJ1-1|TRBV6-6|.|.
TGTGCCAGCAGTTACGGACAGATGGGTGAAGCTTTCTTT
CASSYGQMGEAFF
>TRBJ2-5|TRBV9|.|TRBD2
TGTGCCAGCAGCTTAGGGGCAGCGGGGAGGCGTGAGACCCAGTACTTC
CASSLGAAGRRETQYF
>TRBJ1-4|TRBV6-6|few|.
TGTGCCAGCAGCGACATGGACAGTAATGAAAAACTGTTTTTT
CASSDMDSNEKLFF
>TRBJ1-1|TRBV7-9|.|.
TGTGCCAGCAGGCCTGGACCCACCCCGGGGGCTTTCTTT
CASRPGPTPGAFF
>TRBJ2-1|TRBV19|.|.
TGTGCCAGTAGTATAGCCGGGGGGCTTAATCCTGAGCAGTTCTTC
CASSIAGGLNPEQFF